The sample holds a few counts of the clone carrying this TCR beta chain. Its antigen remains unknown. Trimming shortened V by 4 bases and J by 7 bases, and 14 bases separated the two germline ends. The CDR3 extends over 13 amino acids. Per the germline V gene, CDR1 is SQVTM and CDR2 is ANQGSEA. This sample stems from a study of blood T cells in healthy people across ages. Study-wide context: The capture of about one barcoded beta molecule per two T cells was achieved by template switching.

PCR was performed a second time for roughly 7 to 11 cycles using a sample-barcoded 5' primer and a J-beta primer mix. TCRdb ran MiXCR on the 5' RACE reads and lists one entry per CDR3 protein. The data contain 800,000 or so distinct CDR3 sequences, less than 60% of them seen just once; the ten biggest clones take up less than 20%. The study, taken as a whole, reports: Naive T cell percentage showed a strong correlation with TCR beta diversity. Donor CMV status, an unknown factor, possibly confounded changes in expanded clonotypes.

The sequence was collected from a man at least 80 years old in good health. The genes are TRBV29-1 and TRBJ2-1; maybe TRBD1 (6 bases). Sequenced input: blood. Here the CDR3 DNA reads TGCAGCGTTGCCAGGGGCGAAGCGAATGAGCAGTTCTTC. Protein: CSVARGEANEQFF.